This paragraph covers one T cell receptor beta chain sequence. The data derive from a study of siplizumab effects on memory and regulatory T cells. CDR1 is MDHEN and CDR2 is SYDVKM in the germline V gene. The CDR3 covers 14 residues. V lost 1 base and J lost 2, with 6 bases in between. Produced via immunoSEQ multiplex PCR; TCRdb's table is partial and in-frame only. This sample has fewer than 60,000 clones, with about 94% found just once. The chain links TRBV28 to TRBJ1-3; no clear D gene. The sequence came from a human donor in good health. Input material: CD8+ T cells sorted from blood. This CDR3 is CASSLYSTGNTIYF. The CDR3 nucleotides read TGTGCCAGCAGTTTATATTCGACTGGAAACACCATATATTTT.